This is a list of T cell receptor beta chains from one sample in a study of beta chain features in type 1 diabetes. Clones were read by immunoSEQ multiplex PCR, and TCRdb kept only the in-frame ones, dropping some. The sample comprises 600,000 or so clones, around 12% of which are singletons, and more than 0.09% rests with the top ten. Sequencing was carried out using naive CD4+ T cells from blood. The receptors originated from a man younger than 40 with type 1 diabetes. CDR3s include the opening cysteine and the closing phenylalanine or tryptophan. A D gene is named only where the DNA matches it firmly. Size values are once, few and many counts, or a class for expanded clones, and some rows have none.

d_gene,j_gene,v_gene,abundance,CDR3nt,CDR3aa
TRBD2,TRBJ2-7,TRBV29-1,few,TGCAGCGTTGAAGTCACTAGCGGGGGCGGCGAGCAGTACTTC,CSVEVTSGGGEQYF
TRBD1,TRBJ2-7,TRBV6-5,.,TGTGCCAGCAGTGTAAACAGGGGCGGCGAGCAGTACTTC,CASSVNRGGEQYF
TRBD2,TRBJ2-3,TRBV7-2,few,TGTGCCAGCAGCTCCCTCGGGGGGGACAAAAACACAGATACGCAGTATTTT,CASSSLGGDKNTDTQYF
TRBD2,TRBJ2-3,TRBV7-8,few,TGTGCCAGCAGCCTCACTAGCGGGGCAAGCACAGATACGCAGTATTTT,CASSLTSGASTDTQYF
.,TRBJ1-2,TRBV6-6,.,TGTGCCAGCAGTTACCCAGAAGCTAACTATGGCTACACCTTC,CASSYPEANYGYTF
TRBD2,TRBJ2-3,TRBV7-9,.,TGTGCCAGCAGCCTAAGACTAGCGGGGAATGCGGATACGCAGTATTTT,CASSLRLAGNADTQYF
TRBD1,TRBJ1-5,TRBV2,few,TGTGCCAGCAGCGGACAGGGTGTCAATCAGCCCCAGCATTTT,CASSGQGVNQPQHF
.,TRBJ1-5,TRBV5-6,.,TGTGCCAGCAGCTTGGGAGGGAATAGCAATCAGCCCCAGCATTTT,CASSLGGNSNQPQHF
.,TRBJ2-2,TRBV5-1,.,TGCGCCAGCATCGGGTCAGGGATAGGGACCGGGGAGCTGTTTTTT,CASIGSGIGTGELFF
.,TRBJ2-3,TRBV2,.,TGTGCCAGCAACCTGGCCCTGGCAGATACGCAGTATTTT,CASNLALADTQYF
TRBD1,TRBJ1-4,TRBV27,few,TGTGCCAGCAGGGGATGGGGACAGGGACCTAATGAAAAACTGTTTTTT,CASRGWGQGPNEKLFF
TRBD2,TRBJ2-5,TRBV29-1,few,TGCAGCGTTGGGAATCTAGCGGGGGAAGAGACCCAGTACTTC,CSVGNLAGEETQYF
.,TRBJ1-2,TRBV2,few,TGTGCCAGCAGTGGGGTACAGGGTGACTATGGCTACACCTTC,CASSGVQGDYGYTF
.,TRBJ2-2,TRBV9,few,TGTGCCAGCAGCCCGAGGGGTGCCCAGAACACCGGGGAGCTGTTTTTT,CASSPRGAQNTGELFF
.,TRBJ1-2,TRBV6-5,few,TGTGCCAGCAGTTACTCAATGCAGGGAAACTATGGCTACACCTTC,CASSYSMQGNYGYTF
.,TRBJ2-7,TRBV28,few,TGTGCCAGCAGTATGGACACCGGCAAGCAGTACTTC,CASSMDTGKQYF
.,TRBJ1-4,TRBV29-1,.,TGCAGCGTTGGAAGGGGACCCAATGAAAAACTGTTTTTT,CSVGRGPNEKLFF
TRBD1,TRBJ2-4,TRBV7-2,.,TGTGCCAGCAGCCTACAGCAGGGGGCACAAAACATTCAGTACTTC,CASSLQQGAQNIQYF
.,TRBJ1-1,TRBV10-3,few,TGTGCCATCCGCCCCCAAACAGGGTCAAAGACTGAAGCTTTCTTT,CAIRPQTGSKTEAFF
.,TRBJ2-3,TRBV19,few,TGTGCCAGTAGTTCCCGGGGCACAGATACGCAGTATTTT,CASSSRGTDTQYF
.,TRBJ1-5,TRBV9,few,TGTGCCAGCAGCTCCCGCGGGGATAGCAATCAGCCCCAGCATTTT,CASSSRGDSNQPQHF
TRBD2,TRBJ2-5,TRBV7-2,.,TGTGCCAGCAGCTACACGCTAGCGGGGGGGCAAGAGACCCAGTACTTC,CASSYTLAGGQETQYF
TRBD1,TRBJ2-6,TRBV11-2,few,TGTGCCAGCAGTCCAGTCATGCGGGACAGGGGGCGTGGGGCCAACGTCCTGACTTTC,CASSPVMRDRGRGANVLTF
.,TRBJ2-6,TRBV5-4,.,TGTGCCAGCAGGTTCATGGGGGAAGCCAACGTCCTGACTTTC,CASRFMGEANVLTF
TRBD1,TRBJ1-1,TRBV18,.,TGTGCCAGCTCACAGGCAGGGGGCAACACTGAAGCTTTCTTT,CASSQAGGNTEAFF
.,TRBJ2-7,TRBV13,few,TGTGCCAGCAGCTTCCGTTACGAGCAGTACTTC,CASSFRYEQYF
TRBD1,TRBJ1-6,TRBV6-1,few,TGTGCCAGCAGTGGCCTCGGGACAGGGAGGTCACCCCTCCACTTT,CASSGLGTGRSPLHF
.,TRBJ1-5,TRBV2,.,TGTGCCATAGGGGATCAGCCCCAGCATTTT,CAIGDQPQHF
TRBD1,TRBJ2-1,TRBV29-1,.,TGCAGCGTTAATCTCCCGAGAGACAGGGAGTACAATGAGCAGTTCTTC,CSVNLPRDREYNEQFF
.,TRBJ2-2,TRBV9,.,TGTGCCAGCAGCCATTCAATGGCAGGGAACACCGGGGAGCTGTTTTTT,CASSHSMAGNTGELFF
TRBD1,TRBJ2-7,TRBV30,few,TGTGCCTGGGGGGCAGGGGGCGAGCAGTACTTC,CAWGAGGEQYF
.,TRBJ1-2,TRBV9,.,TGTGCCAGCAGCGTAGATAGAGGAAACTATGGCTACACCTTC,CASSVDRGNYGYTF
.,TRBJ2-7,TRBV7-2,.,TGTGCCAGCAGCTCCCCAGGGAGGTACGAGCAGTACTTC,CASSSPGRYEQYF
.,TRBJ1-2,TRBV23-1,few,TGCGCCAGCAGCCAAGATATGGGGTGGACTGGCTACACCTTC,CASSQDMGWTGYTF
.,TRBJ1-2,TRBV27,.,TGTGCCAGCAGAGATACAGCTGGCTATGGCTACACCTTC,CASRDTAGYGYTF
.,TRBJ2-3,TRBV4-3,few,TGCGCCAGCAGCCAAGACAGAGATACGCAGTATTTT,CASSQDRDTQYF
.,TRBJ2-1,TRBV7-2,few,TGTGCCAGCAGCCAACCGATCATGGATGAGCAGTTCTTC,CASSQPIMDEQFF
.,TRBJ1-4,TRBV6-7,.,TGTGCCAGCAGAACAGCAGTACCAACTAATGAAAAACTGTTTTTT,CASRTAVPTNEKLFF
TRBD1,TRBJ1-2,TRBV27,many,TGTGCCAGCAGTTTATCGCAACAGGGGGCAGAGAGCTATGGCTACACCTTC,CASSLSQQGAESYGYTF
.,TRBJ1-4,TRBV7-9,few,TGTGCCAGCAGCCGAGATAATGAAAAACTGTTTTTT,CASSRDNEKLFF
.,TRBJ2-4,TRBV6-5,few,TGTGCCAGCACTGAACGGGGTAAAAACATTCAGTACTTC,CASTERGKNIQYF
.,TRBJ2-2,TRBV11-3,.,TGTGCCAGCAGGCCCAGCGCCGGGGAGCTGTTTTTT,CASRPSAGELFF
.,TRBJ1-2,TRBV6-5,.,TGTGCCAGCCAATCTCAATTACATGGCTACACCTTC,CASQSQLHGYTF
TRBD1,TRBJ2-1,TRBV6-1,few,TGTGCCAGCAGTGAACAGGGGGCAGCCTACAATGAGCAGTTCTTC,CASSEQGAAYNEQFF
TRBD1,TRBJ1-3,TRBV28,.,TGTGCCAGCAGTACCGGGACAGCTGGAAACACCATATATTTT,CASSTGTAGNTIYF
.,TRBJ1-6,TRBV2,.,TGTGCCAGCAGTGATGTATCAGGGGCGGCTGGTTCACCCCTCCACTTT,CASSDVSGAAGSPLHF
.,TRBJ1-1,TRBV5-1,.,TGCGCCACCGCGACAGATATGAACACTGAAGCTTTCTTT,CATATDMNTEAFF
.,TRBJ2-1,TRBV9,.,TGTGCCAGCAGCTTCGACTATGATGAGCAGTTCTTC,CASSFDYDEQFF
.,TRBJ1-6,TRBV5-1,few,TGCGCCAGCAGCTCCGGACGGACGAATTCACCCCTCCACTTT,CASSSGRTNSPLHF
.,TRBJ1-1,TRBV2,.,TGTGCCAGCAGGGACAGTCAGATGAACACTGAAGCTTTCTTT,CASRDSQMNTEAFF
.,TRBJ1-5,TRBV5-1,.,TGCGCCAGCAGCTTGGGGCAGGAGAATCAGCCCCAGCATTTT,CASSLGQENQPQHF
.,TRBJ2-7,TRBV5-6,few,TGTGCCAGCAGCTTTGAGGGGCGCCCCAGCGAGCAGTACTTC,CASSFEGRPSEQYF
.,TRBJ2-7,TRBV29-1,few,TGCAGCGCCAAAGCCGGTGCAGGGTCCTCCTACGAGCAGTACTTC,CSAKAGAGSSYEQYF
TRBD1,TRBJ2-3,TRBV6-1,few,TGTGCCGTACACAGGGGGCAGGGACCAGATACGCAGTATTTT,CAVHRGQGPDTQYF
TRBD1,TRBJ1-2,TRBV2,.,TGTGCCAGCAGTGTCGGGACAGGAAGTATGAGTGGCTACACCTTC,CASSVGTGSMSGYTF
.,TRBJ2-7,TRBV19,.,TGTGCCAGTAGTATCCGCACTGATGCCTACGAGCAGTACTTC,CASSIRTDAYEQYF